This entry lists 22 T cell receptor beta chains sequenced from one sample in a study of blood T cell repertoires in COVID-19. The repertoire was sequenced with immunoSEQ multiplex PCR; TCRdb's copy has only in-frame clones and lacks some. The data show approximately 130,000 clones, around 88% seen once. Sequencing was carried out using peripheral blood. All receptors come from a woman between 45 and 65 years old who had recovered from COVID-19.

V and J are TRBV6-2 or TRBV6-3 and TRBJ1-6; weak D call: TRBD1 (6 bases). The CDR3 extends over 15 amino acids. The V end was cut by 2 bases, the J end by 8 bases, with 13 bases between. CDR1 is MNHEY, CDR2 SVGEGT, per germline. Here the CDR3 reads CASSYRGATDSPLHF. In DNA, the CDR3 is TGTGCCAGCAGTTACCGGGGGGCGACCGATTCACCCCTCCACTTT.

This chain links TRBV7-2 with TRBJ2-2, with 13 bases identical to TRBD2. The trim removed 3 bases at V and 3 bases at J, leaving 7 bases unmatched. CDR1 is SGHTA, CDR2 FQGNSA, per germline. The CDR3 sequence is 18 residues long. The CDR3 bases are TGTGCCAGCAGCTTTAGGACTAGCGGGAGATTCTACACCGGGGAGCTGTTTTTT. It codes for CASSFRTSGRFYTGELFF.

CDR3 in DNA: TGTGCCAGCAGTCTCCAGGGGGCAGCTAATGAAAAACTGTTTTTT. This codes for CASSLQGAANEKLFF. The J gene is TRBJ1-4, the V gene TRBV28, with 8 bases fitting TRBD1. J lost 3 bases, V lost 5 bases, and 5 bases had no gene match. Germline V gene data show CDR1 as MDHEN and CDR2 as SYDVKM. The CDR3 loop spans 15 amino acids.

V is TRBV10-3 and J is TRBJ1-1; TRBD1 might be the D (6 bases). Germline lookup yields CDR1 ENHRY and CDR2 SYGVKD. The length of the CDR3 is 14 residues. With 6 bases removed from V and 1 base from J, the gap between germline ends came to 12 bases. The CDR3 coding sequence is TGTGCCATCAGACCGACAGGCCGGAACACTGAAGCTTTCTTT. Translated, it gives CAIRPTGRNTEAFF.

The chain has TRBV19 and TRBJ2-5, with a possible D match to TRBD2 (6 bases). This CDR3 spans 16 amino acids. Trimming removed 6 bases from V and 2 bases from J, with 19 bases in between. Germline CDR1 is LNHDA and CDR2 is SQIVND (reference sequence). Here the CDR3 DNA reads TGTGCCAGTAGCACACAGCGCGGGGCAGGTCAAGAGACCCAGTACTTC. Translation: CASSTQRGAGQETQYF.

This chain links TRBV29-1 with TRBJ1-6; the D gene is possibly TRBD1 (6 bases). Germline V CDR1 and CDR2: SQVTM, ANQGSEA. The CDR3 loop spans 14 amino acids. V was clipped by 5 bases and J by 8 bases, with 16 bases between them. In DNA, the CDR3 is TGCAGCGTTACGACAGGTCCCAAAGATTCACCCCTCCACTTT. Translated, it gives CSVTTGPKDSPLHF.

CDR3 in DNA: TGTGCCAGCAGTTACCCTGGACAGGGGCAAGAGACCCAGTACTTC. Residues: CASSYPGQGQETQYF. The chain recombines TRBV6-6 with TRBJ2-5, with 9 bases matching TRBD1. CDR3 length equals 15 residues. The germline CDR1 and CDR2 sequences are MNHNY and SVGAGI (reference sequence). Trimming took 2 bases from V and 2 from J; bases not matched to a gene: 3.

CDR3 DNA: TGTGCCAGCAGCTTAGCTGTGGGACAGGGCACAGATACGCAGTATTTT. It codes for CASSLAVGQGTDTQYF. The chain couples TRBV7-6 to TRBJ2-3; 8 bases are a match to TRBD1. CDR3 length: 16 amino acids. CDR1 and CDR2 from the germline V gene are SGHVS and FNYEAQ. J was trimmed by 1 base and V by 0 bases; bases with no gene match: 3.

V usage is TRBV6-5 and J usage is TRBJ2-3; the D gene is possibly TRBD1 (5 bases). The CDR3 contains 13 residues. Germline CDR1 and CDR2: MNHEY and SVGAGI. Trimming shortened V by 2 bases and J by 6 bases, and 9 bases separated the two germline ends. In DNA form, the CDR3 reads TGTGCCAGCAGTTACGGGGCAAGGGATACGCAGTATTTT. It specifies CASSYGARDTQYF.

This clone was counted at least ten times. The V and J genes are TRBV2 and TRBJ2-1; weak D call: TRBD1 (6 bases). CDR3 length equals 12 residues. V was cut by 4 bases and J by 10 bases, with 11 bases left in between. Germline V gives CDR1 SNHLY, CDR2 FYNNEI. CDR3 in DNA: TGTGCCAGCAGTGCCGAGAGGGGGGAGCAGTTCTTC. This sequence encodes CASSAERGEQFF.

This chain uses TRBV6-5 with TRBJ2-1; D is unresolved. Trimming removed 7 bases from V and 7 bases from J, with 8 bases in between. The germline V gene has CDR1 MNHEY and CDR2 SVGAGI. The CDR3 extends over 11 amino acids. The CDR3 sequence: CASTSFNEQFF. The DNA of the CDR3 is TGTGCCAGCACCTCCTTTAATGAGCAGTTCTTC.

V and J are TRBV9 and TRBJ2-3, with 9 nucleotides matching TRBD2. CDR1 and CDR2 from the germline V gene are SGDLS and YYNGEE. CDR3 length equals 17 residues. The junction had 7 bases not matched to a gene; V was cut back by 0 bases and J by 2 bases. The CDR3 DNA reads TGTGCCAGCAGCGTAGACCCGCTAGCGGGAATCACAGATACGCAGTATTTT. This translates into CASSVDPLAGITDTQYF.

This clone appeared a few times. The CDR3 region has the DNA TGTGCCAGTAAAGTAGACAGGGGCCTGAACACTGAAGCTTTCTTT. Its protein is CASKVDRGLNTEAFF. The V and J genes are TRBV19 and TRBJ1-1, with 8 bases fitting TRBD1. Germline loops: CDR1 LNHDA, CDR2 SQIVND (reference sequence). The CDR3 consists of 15 residues. Trimming removed 7 bases from V and 0 bases from J; junction bases left unmatched: 7.

The chain employs TRBV18 and TRBJ2-5; D unresolved. V lost 5 bases, J lost 4 bases, and 17 bases lay in between. There are 15 residues in the CDR3. From germline, CDR1 is KGHSH and CDR2 LQKENI. The CDR3 loop is CASSSESMHRETQYF. The CDR3 DNA follows: TGTGCCAGCTCATCCGAGAGTATGCATAGAGAGACCCAGTACTTC.

The gene calls are TRBV21-1 and TRBJ2-3; no check of the table's D call, TRBD2, against the DNA was made. TRBV21-1 is reported as a pseudogene. The CDR3 has 15 residues. The DNA for the CDR3 is TGTGCCAGCAGCCTCGGACTAGCGGGAGAAGATACGCAGTATTTT. Translation gives CASSLGLAGEDTQYF.

This chain uses TRBV5-1 with TRBJ1-2; 7 bases map to TRBD1. From germline, CDR1 is SGHRS and CDR2 YFSETQ. V lost 4 bases to trimming and J lost 3 bases; unmatched junction nucleotides: 9. This CDR3 has 15 amino acids. The CDR3 DNA reads as TGCGCCAGCAGCGCCGGGGTAGGGGGCGACTATGGCTACACCTTC. Protein: CASSAGVGGDYGYTF.

The genes are TRBV5-1 and TRBJ2-2, with D possibly matching TRBD1 (6 bases). The V and J ends lost 3 bases and 3 bases respectively, with 9 bases between them. This CDR3 spans 14 amino acids. Germline-derived CDR1 and CDR2 are SGHRS and YFSETQ. The CDR3: CASSYRVDTGELFF. The CDR3 nucleotides are TGCGCCAGCAGCTACAGGGTTGACACCGGGGAGCTGTTTTTT.

CDR3 amino acids: CASSPLTGTSGYTF. The CDR3 nucleotides are TGTGCCAGCAGCCCGCTGACAGGGACTAGTGGCTACACCTTC. J is TRBJ1-2 and V is TRBV7-8, with 7 bases aligning to TRBD1. V dropped 5 bases and J dropped 7; count of bases not matched to a gene: 10. The germline gives CDR1 SGHVS, CDR2 FQNEAQ. The CDR3 covers 14 residues.

The chain employs TRBV11-3 and TRBJ2-2, with 9 bases aligning to TRBD2. In germline, CDR1 is SGHNT, CDR2 YENEEA. Trimming cost V 3 bases and J 7 bases; bases outside gene matches: 6. CDR3 length: 15 residues. CDR3 in DNA: TGTGCCAGCAGCTTCGCGGGAGGGCTTAACGGGGAGCTGTTTTTT. Amino acid sequence: CASSFAGGLNGELFF.

The rearrangement links TRBV18 to TRBJ1-2; 10 bases align to TRBD1. Trimming at V came to 3 bases and at J to 3 bases, leaving 4 bases not matched to a gene. CDR1 is KGHSH, CDR2 LQKENI, per germline. This CDR3 spans 15 amino acids. The CDR3 nucleotides are TGTGCCAGCTCACCTTCCGGGACAGGGGACTATGGCTACACCTTC. Translated: CASSPSGTGDYGYTF.

In DNA, the CDR3 is TGTGCCAGCGCAACAGACCTATACAATGAGCAGTTCTTC. It specifies CASATDLYNEQFF. This chain joins TRBV2 and TRBJ2-1; D unresolved. This CDR3 contains 13 residues. The V gene's germline CDR1 is SNHLY and CDR2 FYNNEI. The ends were cut back, 8 bases at V and 4 bases at J, with 12 bases in the middle.

This rearrangement joins TRBV28 to TRBJ2-2; D perhaps matches TRBD1 (6 bases). Trimming cost V 3 bases and J 4 bases, with 12 bases left between them. Germline CDR1 reads MDHEN; CDR2 reads SYDVKM. This CDR3 spans 15 amino acids. The CDR3 region is CASSLRQGTTGELFF. The DNA of the CDR3 is TGTGCCAGCAGTTTGAGGCAGGGGACCACCGGGGAGCTGTTTTTT. The full variable domain, its missing parts supplied by reference TRBV28 and TRBJ2-2, is DVKVTQSSRYLVKRTGEKVFLECVQDMDHENMFWYRQDPGLGLRLIYFSYDVKMKEKGDIPEGYSVSREKKERFSLILESASTNQTSMYLCASSLRQGTTGELFFGEGSRLTVL.